Shown below are 2 T cell receptor beta chains from a single sample sequenced in a study of blood T cell repertoires in COVID-19. Here immunoSEQ multiplex PCR was the method, and the copy in TCRdb shows in-frame clones only, minus some. This table has 100,000 or so clones, around 80% appearing once. Source material: peripheral blood. These receptors all come from a man older than 75 with acute or convalescent COVID-19.

Remarks on this clone: This sample also contains other DNA sequences that code for the same CDR3. The chain joins TRBV6-6 to TRBJ1-1; maybe TRBD1 (5 bases). The ends were cut back, 6 bases at V and 5 bases at J, with 13 bases in the middle. Germline V CDR1 and CDR2: MNHNY, SVGAGI (reference sequence). This CDR3 has 13 amino acids. DNA for the CDR3: TGTGCCAGCAGAGGGGCTGTAAATACTGAAGCTTTCTTT. It translates to CASRGAVNTEAFF.

The rearrangement joins TRBV6-5 to TRBJ1-4; tentative D call: TRBD1 (6 bases). Deletions cut 6 bases from V and 8 bases from J, with 19 bases between. The CDR3 runs to 15 residues. CDR1 is MNHEY, CDR2 SVGAGI, per germline. The CDR3 bases are TGTGCCAGCAGGGGGGCCACATCCTTGGGGGAAAAACTGTTTTTT. Protein: CASRGATSLGEKLFF.